The 12 T cell receptor beta chains presented below share a single source sample, sequenced in a study of shared clonotypes between healthy human individuals. Profiled with immunoSEQ multiplex PCR; TCRdb holds only in-frame clones, not every one. The sample includes 2 million or so clones, 90% to 95% of them seen just once. The sequenced sample was naive CD4+ T cells sorted from blood. Subset noted: CD45RA+ positively selected. These receptor sequences come from a man aged 18 to 29 in good health.

There are a few counts of this clone. The same CDR3 is also encoded by other DNA sequences in this sample. V usage is TRBV30 and J usage is TRBJ1-5; TRBD1 agrees at 7 bases. This CDR3 comprises 14 residues. CDR1 and CDR2 (germline): GTSNPN, SVGIG (reference sequence). With 3 bases clipped from V and 1 base from J, the junction kept 3 bases outside the gene matches. Here the CDR3 reads CAWSPGQSNQPQHF. The CDR3, as DNA: TGTGCCTGGAGCCCGGGACAGAGCAATCAGCCCCAGCATTTT.

This chain links TRBV6-6 with TRBJ1-6; 12 bases align to TRBD1. J lost 7 bases, V lost 6 bases, and 7 bases had no gene match. Germline V gene lookup returns CDR1 MNHNY and CDR2 SVGAGI (reference sequence). The CDR3 extends over 16 amino acids. CDR3: CASRDSGTGGNSPLHF. The CDR3 coding sequence is TGTGCCAGCAGAGACTCCGGGACAGGGGGCAATTCACCCCTCCACTTT.

The rearrangement uses TRBV5-8 and TRBJ2-1; tentatively, D is TRBD1 (6 bases). This CDR3 is 13 amino acids long. Germline V gene lookup returns CDR1 SGHTS and CDR2 YDEGEE. The V and J ends lost 1 base and 15 bases respectively, with 17 bases between them. CDR3 amino acids: CASSLNQVQGGFF. CDR3 coding DNA: TGTGCCAGCAGCTTGAATCAAGTACAGGGCGGGTTCTTC.

The chain is built from TRBV29-1 and TRBJ2-7; possibly TRBD1 for D (5 bases). Trimming stripped 6 bases from V and 5 bases from J, with 14 bases between. CDR1 and CDR2 from the germline V gene are SQVTM and ANQGSEA. The CDR3 has 12 residues. The CDR3 protein is CSVLDTFNEQYF. The CDR3 DNA reads TGCAGCGTCTTGGACACTTTCAACGAGCAGTACTTC.

The chain has TRBV7-9 and TRBJ2-2; 8 positions agree with TRBD2. This CDR3 spans 18 amino acids. Trimming took 1 base from V and 4 from J; bases not matched to a gene: 11. Germline CDR1 reads SEHNR; CDR2 reads FQNEAQ (reference sequence). In DNA form, the CDR3 reads TGTGCCAGCAGCTTAGACCCCTGGGGCGGGAGGAGCACCGGGGAGCTGTTTTTT. As protein: CASSLDPWGGRSTGELFF.

The chain couples TRBV10-3 to TRBJ1-2; TRBD1 agrees at 10 bases. Per the germline V gene, CDR1 is ENHRY and CDR2 is SYGVKD. V lost 1 base, J lost 3 bases, and 5 bases stayed unmatched. CDR3 length: 16 amino acids. The CDR3 here is CAISELGTGVDYGYTF. Written as DNA, the CDR3 is TGTGCCATCAGTGAGTTAGGGACAGGGGTGGACTATGGCTACACCTTC.

The chain combines TRBV18 with TRBJ1-2, with 7 bases matching TRBD1. Looked up from germline, CDR1 is KGHSH and CDR2 is LQKENI. Germline trimming cut 1 base from V and 3 bases from J; bases unmatched to any gene: 2. The CDR3 runs to 14 residues. CDR3 nucleotides: TGTGCCAGCTCACCACTTGGACAGGACTATGGCTACACCTTC. Protein product: CASSPLGQDYGYTF.

V usage is TRBV30 and J usage is TRBJ2-1; D unclear. The CDR3 spans 11 residues. Looked up from germline, CDR1 is GTSNPN and CDR2 is SVGIG (reference sequence). The V and J ends lost 3 bases and 10 bases respectively, with 10 bases between them. The CDR3 nucleotides read TGTGCCTGGAGGTCCGTGGCCGAGCAGTTCTTC. Translating gives CAWRSVAEQFF.

Details on this clone: This CDR3 is also generated by other DNA sequences in the sample. V gene TRBV5-1 combines with J gene TRBJ1-5; D is unresolved. Germline V CDR1 and CDR2: SGHRS, YFSETQ. Trimming left V 0 bases short and J 5 bases short, with 6 bases between. This CDR3 is built from 13 residues. DNA for the CDR3: TGCGCCAGCAGCTTGGAACCCGATCAGCCCCAGCATTTT. Its translation is CASSLEPDQPQHF.

V and J are TRBV14 and TRBJ2-2; perhaps TRBD2 as D (5 bases). The CDR3 has 16 amino acids. Germline V gene data show CDR1 as SGHDN and CDR2 as FVKESK. V gave up 1 base and J gave up 0 bases, with 9 bases separating them. In nucleotides, the CDR3 is TGTGCCAGCAGCCAAGTTGCGGGTACGAACACCGGGGAGCTGTTTTTT. The encoded protein is CASSQVAGTNTGELFF.

The chain is built from TRBV28 and TRBJ2-3, with D uncertain. Per the germline V gene, CDR1 is MDHEN and CDR2 is SYDVKM. The CDR3 spans 14 residues. V lost 8 bases to trimming and J lost 1 base, with 13 bases between them. The CDR3 reads CASGAAGGTDTQYF. CDR3 sequence (DNA): TGTGCCAGCGGAGCTGCTGGAGGCACAGATACGCAGTATTTT.

The J gene is TRBJ2-7, the V gene TRBV11-1, with D tentatively TRBD1 or TRBD2 (6 bases each). The V and J ends lost 2 bases and 5 bases respectively, with 13 bases between them. The length of the CDR3 is 14 residues. Germline CDR1 SGHAT, CDR2 FQDESV (reference sequence). CDR3 in amino acids: CASSLNREAHEQYF. CDR3 DNA: TGTGCCAGCAGCTTAAACAGGGAGGCCCACGAGCAGTACTTC.